This T cell receptor beta chain came from a study of cytomegalovirus exposure and HLA in healthy donors. General study findings and limits: Whilst most TCR sequences proved rare, a subset of public TCRs occurred across many donors.

V lost 0 bases and J 11 bases, leaving 10 bases between the germline ends. The CDR3 spans 12 residues. CDR1 and CDR2 (germline): LNHNV, YYDKDF (reference sequence). Clones were read by immunoSEQ multiplex PCR, and TCRdb kept only the in-frame ones, dropping some. Of 190,000 or so clones in the sample, more than 65% are singletons; the top ten hold roughly an eighth. This clone has only a few counts. The antigen remains undetermined. The source of this sequence is a woman in her 30s in good health and CMV-seropositive. The V and J genes are TRBV15 and TRBJ1-1; D remains ambiguous. Sample: PBMCs. In DNA, the CDR3 is TGTGCCACCAGCAGAGACCGCGCTAAGGCTTTCTTT. Its translation is CATSRDRAKAFF.